This T cell receptor (beta chain) was captured in a study of blood T cells in healthy people across ages (dated by TCRdb to the mid-2010s). Looking at the study overall: In model experiments, template switching captured about one uniquely barcoded TCR beta cDNA molecule for every two T cells. Age-related changes in TCR beta repertoire diversity were measured in the study by deep sequencing normalized with unique cDNA molecular identifiers. Four age groups were formed from the donors: young (average about 15 years), middle-aged (roughly 38), aged (roughly 58) and long-lived (about 80). For two donors (one aged 18 to 30 and one aged 80 or older), the study analyzed two additional independent replicas of 1 million unique cDNA reads from the same blood draw. What the research found in general, with its limitations: As age increased, observed TCR beta diversity per million T cells dropped in a roughly linear way, and a significant reduction was already evident by age about 40. Compared with the aged group, more naive CD4+ T cells, fewer expanded clones and increased TCR diversity were shown by the long-lived group, suggesting age selection. Since profiling was done on bulk unsorted PBMCs, naive and antigen-experienced compartments could not be conclusively compared. The percentage of naive T cells measured by flow cytometry correlated strongly with observed TCR beta diversity. Total diversity estimates from one million sequenced T cells were considered lower bounds and underestimates. Because donor CMV infection status was unknown, age-related changes in expanded clonotypes were potentially confounded.

Receptors were amplified or captured by 5' RACE. This sample was sequenced with an Illumina HiSeq 2500. A second PCR of 7 to 11 cycles was run with a J-beta primer mix and a sample-barcoded 5' primer. A template-switch 5' adaptor carrying 12 random nucleotides introduced a unique molecular identifier onto each TCR beta cDNA molecule. Each sample yielded at least 2.5 million CDR3-containing paired-end reads. All of the RNA was converted into first-strand cDNA using the Mint cDNA synthesis kit, with a TRBC-specific oligonucleotide serving as the primer. Following uracil-DNA glycosylase treatment, all cDNA underwent a first 18-cycle PCR with the universal primers M1SS and BC2_uni_R. Per the source publication's procedure: For normalization, 1 million high-quality reads, each with a distinct molecular identifier, were randomly selected from each sample. Reads sharing molecular identifiers were discarded rather than binned into consensus sequences. MiTCR, set to a Q25 quality threshold and the strictest error-elimination algorithm, was used for CDR3 identification, clonotype clustering and error correction. A nonparametric unseen species model using Euler transformation provided a lower-bound estimate of total TCR beta diversity. TCRdb reprocessing: public reads trimmed at Q25 with fastp, clones called with MiXCR, in-frame beta chains kept. Rows are combined by CDR3 protein, so each entry shows the most common genes and DNA. TCRdb assigned the V and J calls; the authors' analysis was not used. The sample has about 930,000 distinct CDR3 sequences on record, 29% of them singletons. The ten largest clones add up to around 9.6% of the sample.

Note on this clonotype: Its target antigen remains unknown. The record has no base qualities; no much larger clone is one base away.

Donors were under 40 systemically healthy Caucasian individuals from Russia aged roughly 6 to 100 years. Each donor gave about 9.7 milliliters of peripheral blood, drawn into EDTA-treated Vacutainer tubes. Ficoll-Paque density-gradient centrifugation was used to isolate PBMCs, with at least 7 million per sample. Total RNA was extracted from PBMCs with Trizol reagent, with at least 5 micrograms obtained per sample. For every donor, an aliquot of PBMCs went through flow cytometry to measure the percentages of naive CD45RAhigh/CD27high T cells. Per the germline V gene, SGHRS is the CDR1 and YFSETQ is the CDR2. Spanning cysteine to phenylalanine, the CDR3 consists of 17 amino acids. Of the read, only the CDR3 DNA is kept; its 51 bases are in frame from base 1. V is cut back by 4 bases and J by 0 bases, with 12 bases in the junction unmatched. This sample was shared with a second study, whose subject was T cells of mothers and their children. As noted in the second study: Nine systemically healthy Caucasian individuals served as donors, namely three mothers together with their six children. cDNA synthesis consumed the entire amount of extracted RNA, loaded at approximately 1.6 ug RNA in each 15 ul reaction. Sample barcodes and 2-4 random nucleotides were added via the M1S primer in the second PCR. Over 8.5 million TCR beta CDR3 reads came from each mother, compared with about 3 million reads from each child. In both related and unrelated pairs, thymic selection shapes the output of TCR recombination in a similar way, with inherited differences having only a minor effect. Normalized repertoire overlap in related mother-child pairs was always slightly higher than in unrelated mother-child pairs, but the difference was never significant. Persistent microchimeric T cell clones were not detected, at a sensitivity of 85 to 100 clones per million clonotypes. The study used deep NGS to compare TCR beta repertoires of mothers and children, seeking features distinguishing related mother-child pairs from unrelated individuals. On average, the children were about 12 +/- 4 years old, while the mothers were about 37 +/- 4 years old. After adapter ligation with NEBNext reagents, the libraries were sequenced on Illumina HiSeq 2000 with 100+100 nt paired-end reads. Mother and child libraries were prepared a month apart and sequenced in separate runs to prevent cross-contamination. For each donor, between about 500,000 and 2,200,000 distinct TCR beta clonotypes were identified. Naive TCR beta clonotypes were estimated from low-frequency clonotypes matched to each donor's FACS-determined naive share, without sorting.

The specimen was blood. The chain couples TRBV5-1 to TRBJ1-2, with TRBD1 identical over 7 junction bases. The origin of this receptor is a woman in her 40s in good health. The nucleotides read TGCGCCAGCAGCGTAGGGGGCCTGAACTCTCCTAACTATGGCTACACCTTC. Its amino acids are CASSVGGLNSPNYGYTF.